This T cell receptor (beta chain) was captured in a study of CD4 T cells in relation to SARS-CoV-2 and coronaviruses. Study background: The HLA restriction of the shared crossreactive spike epitopes was mapped. General study results and limits: Culture-expanded clones reflect memory recall rather than primary priming during culture. SARS-CoV-2-driven expansion was significantly weaker in crossreactive than monoreactive clones.

As concerns this clone: The target antigen is unknown.

The CDR3 is 13 residues long. Between the trimmed V and J ends, which lost 2 bases and 3 bases, there was a span of 8 bases. Germline V CDR1 and CDR2: MNHEY, SVGEGT. Deep TCR-beta sequencing used DNA from uncultured naive and memory CD4+ T cells. The protocol was immunoSEQ multiplex PCR, while the TCRdb copy is restricted to in-frame clones and leaves out a portion. The sample records under 90,000 clones, 80% to 95% being singletons. Unexposed donor CD4+ T cells date from about 2010-2018, before the COVID-19 pandemic. The origin of this receptor is a human donor in good health. The chain couples TRBV6-2 or TRBV6-3 to TRBJ2-7; a possible D gene is TRBD1 (6 bases). Sequences were obtained from naive CD4+ T cells from PBMCs. Stated subset: naive CD4+ T cells isolated by negative enrichment. CDR3 amino acids: CASSYDRNYEQYF. CDR3 sequence (DNA): TGTGCCAGCAGTTACGACAGGAACTACGAGCAGTACTTC.